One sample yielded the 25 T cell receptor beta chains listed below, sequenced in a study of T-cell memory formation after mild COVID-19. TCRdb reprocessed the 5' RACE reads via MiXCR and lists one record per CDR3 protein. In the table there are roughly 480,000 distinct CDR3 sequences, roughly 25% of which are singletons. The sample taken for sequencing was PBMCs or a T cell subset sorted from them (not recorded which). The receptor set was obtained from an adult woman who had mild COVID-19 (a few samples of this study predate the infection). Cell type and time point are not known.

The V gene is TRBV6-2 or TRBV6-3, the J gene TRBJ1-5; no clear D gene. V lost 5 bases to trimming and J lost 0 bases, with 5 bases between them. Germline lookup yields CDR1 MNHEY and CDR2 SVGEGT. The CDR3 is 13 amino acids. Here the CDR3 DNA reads TGTGCCAGCAGTAAGAATAGCAATCAGCCCCAGCATTTT. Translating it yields CASSKNSNQPQHF.

The CDR3 bases are TGTGCCAGTAGAAATACAGGGGGCACTGAAGCTTTCTTT. It codes for CASRNTGGTEAFF. The chain has TRBV19 and TRBJ1-1, with TRBD1 matching 8 bases. CDR3 size: 13 residues. With V trimmed by 6 bases and J by 4 bases, 4 bases remained unmatched. The V gene's germline CDR1 is LNHDA and CDR2 SQIVND (reference sequence).

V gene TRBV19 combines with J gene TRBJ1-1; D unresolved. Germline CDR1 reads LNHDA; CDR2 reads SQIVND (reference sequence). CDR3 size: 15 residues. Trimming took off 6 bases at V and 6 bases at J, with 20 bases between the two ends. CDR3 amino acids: CASRGRVRMSAEAFF. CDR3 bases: TGTGCCAGTAGAGGCAGAGTGAGGATGTCTGCTGAAGCTTTCTTT.

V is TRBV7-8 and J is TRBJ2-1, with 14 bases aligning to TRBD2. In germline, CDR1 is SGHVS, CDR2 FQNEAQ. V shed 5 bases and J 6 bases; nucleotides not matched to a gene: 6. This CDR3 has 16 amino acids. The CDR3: CASSPLGTSGSNEQFF. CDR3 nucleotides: TGTGCCAGCAGCCCCCTCGGGACTAGCGGGAGCAATGAGCAGTTCTTC.

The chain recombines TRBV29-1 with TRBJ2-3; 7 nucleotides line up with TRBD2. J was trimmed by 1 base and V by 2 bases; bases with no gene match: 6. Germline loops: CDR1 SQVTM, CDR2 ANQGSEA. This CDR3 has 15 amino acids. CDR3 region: CSVERLAAGTDTQYF. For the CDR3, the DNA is TGCAGCGTTGAAAGGCTAGCGGCTGGCACAGATACGCAGTATTTT.

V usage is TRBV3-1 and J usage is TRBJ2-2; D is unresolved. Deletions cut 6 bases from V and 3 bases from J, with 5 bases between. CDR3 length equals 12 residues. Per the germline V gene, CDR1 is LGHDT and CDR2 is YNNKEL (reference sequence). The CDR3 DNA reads TGTGCCAGCAGGGACCACACCGGGGAGCTGTTTTTT. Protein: CASRDHTGELFF.

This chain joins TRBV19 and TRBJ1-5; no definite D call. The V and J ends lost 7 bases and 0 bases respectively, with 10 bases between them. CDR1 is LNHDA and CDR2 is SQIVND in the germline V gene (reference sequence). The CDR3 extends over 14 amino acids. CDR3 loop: CASKAEHSNQPQHF. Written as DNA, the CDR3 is TGTGCCAGTAAAGCGGAGCATAGCAATCAGCCCCAGCATTTT.

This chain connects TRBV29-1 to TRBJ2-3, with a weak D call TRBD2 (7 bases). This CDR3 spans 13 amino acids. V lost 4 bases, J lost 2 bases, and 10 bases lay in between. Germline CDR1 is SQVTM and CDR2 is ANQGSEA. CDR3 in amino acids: CSVGGGNTDTQYF. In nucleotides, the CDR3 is TGCAGCGTTGGGGGGGGCAACACAGATACGCAGTATTTT.

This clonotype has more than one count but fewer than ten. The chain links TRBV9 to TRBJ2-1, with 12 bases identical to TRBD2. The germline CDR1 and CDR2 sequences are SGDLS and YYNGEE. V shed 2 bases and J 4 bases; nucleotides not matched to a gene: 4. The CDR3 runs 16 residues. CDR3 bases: TGTGCCAGCAGCGTGGCTAGCGGGGGGGCTTACAATGAGCAGTTCTTC. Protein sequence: CASSVASGGAYNEQFF.

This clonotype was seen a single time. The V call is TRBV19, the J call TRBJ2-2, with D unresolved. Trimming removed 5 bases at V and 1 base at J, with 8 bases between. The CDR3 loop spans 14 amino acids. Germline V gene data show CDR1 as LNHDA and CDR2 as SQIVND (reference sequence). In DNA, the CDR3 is TGTGCCAGTAGTCCTGACAAGAACACCGGGGAGCTGTTTTTT. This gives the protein CASSPDKNTGELFF.

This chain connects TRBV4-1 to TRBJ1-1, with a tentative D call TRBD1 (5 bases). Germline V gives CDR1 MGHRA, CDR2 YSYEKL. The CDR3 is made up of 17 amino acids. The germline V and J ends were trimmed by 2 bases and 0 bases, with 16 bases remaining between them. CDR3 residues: CASSQHPLDRMNTEAFF. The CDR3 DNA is TGCGCCAGCAGCCAACATCCTCTTGACAGAATGAACACTGAAGCTTTCTTT.

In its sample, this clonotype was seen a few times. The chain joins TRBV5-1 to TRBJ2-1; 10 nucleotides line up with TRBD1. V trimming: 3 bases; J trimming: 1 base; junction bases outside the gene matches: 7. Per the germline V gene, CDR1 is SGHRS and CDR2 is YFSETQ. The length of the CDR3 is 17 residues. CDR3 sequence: CASSSRQGARSYNEQFF. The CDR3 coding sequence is TGCGCCAGCAGCTCGAGACAGGGGGCTAGATCCTACAATGAGCAGTTCTTC.

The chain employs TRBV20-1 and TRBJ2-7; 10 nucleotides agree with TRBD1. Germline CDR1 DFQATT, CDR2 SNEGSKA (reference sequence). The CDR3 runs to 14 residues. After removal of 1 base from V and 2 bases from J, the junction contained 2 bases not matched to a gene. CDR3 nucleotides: TGCAGTGCTAGAGGACAGGGGGCCGCCTACGAGCAGTACTTC. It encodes CSARGQGAAYEQYF.

CDR3 bases: TGTGCCAGCAGGTTTGCCCGCAATGAGCAGTTCTTC. Residues: CASRFARNEQFF. The J gene is TRBJ2-1, the V gene TRBV5-6; D is unclear. Germline CDR1 SGHDT, CDR2 YYEEEE. This CDR3 comprises 12 residues. V lost 5 bases to trimming and J lost 6 bases, with 9 bases between them.

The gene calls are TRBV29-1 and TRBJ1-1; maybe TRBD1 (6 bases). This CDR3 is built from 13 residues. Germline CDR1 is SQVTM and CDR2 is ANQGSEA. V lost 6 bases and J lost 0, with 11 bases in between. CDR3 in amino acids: CSVDRHLNTEAFF. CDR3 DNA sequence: TGCAGCGTCGACAGGCACCTGAACACTGAAGCTTTCTTT.

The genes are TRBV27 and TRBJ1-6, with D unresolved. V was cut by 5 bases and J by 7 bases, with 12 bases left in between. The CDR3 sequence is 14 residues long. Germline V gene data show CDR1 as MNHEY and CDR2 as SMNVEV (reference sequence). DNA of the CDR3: TGTGCCAGCAGTCTACGCCTTGGGAATTCACCCCTCCACTTT. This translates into CASSLRLGNSPLHF.

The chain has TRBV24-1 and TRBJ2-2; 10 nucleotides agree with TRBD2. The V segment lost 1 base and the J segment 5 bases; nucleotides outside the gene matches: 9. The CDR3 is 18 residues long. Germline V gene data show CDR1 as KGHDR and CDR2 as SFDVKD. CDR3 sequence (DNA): TGTGCCACCAGTGATTTTGGTCGGAGCGGGAGGGTAACCGGGGAGCTGTTTTTT. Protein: CATSDFGRSGRVTGELFF.

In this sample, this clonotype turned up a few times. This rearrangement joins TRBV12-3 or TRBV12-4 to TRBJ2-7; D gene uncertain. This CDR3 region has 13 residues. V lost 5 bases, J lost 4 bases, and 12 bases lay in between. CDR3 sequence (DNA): TGTGCCAGCAGTAGGAGACGTAATTACGAGCAGTACTTC. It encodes CASSRRRNYEQYF.

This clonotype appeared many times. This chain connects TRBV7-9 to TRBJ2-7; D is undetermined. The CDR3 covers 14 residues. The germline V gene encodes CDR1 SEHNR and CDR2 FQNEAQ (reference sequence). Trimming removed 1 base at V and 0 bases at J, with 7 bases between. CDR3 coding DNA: TGTGCCAGCAGCTTAGAACGTAGCTCCTACGAGCAGTACTTC. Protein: CASSLERSSYEQYF.

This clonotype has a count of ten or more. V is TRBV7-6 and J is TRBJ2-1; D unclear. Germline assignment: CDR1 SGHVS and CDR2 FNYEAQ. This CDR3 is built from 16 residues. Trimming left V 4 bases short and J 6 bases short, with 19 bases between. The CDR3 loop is CASSSGPTVRGNEQFF. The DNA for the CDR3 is TGTGCCAGCAGCTCCGGGCCCACAGTGCGTGGCAATGAGCAGTTCTTC.

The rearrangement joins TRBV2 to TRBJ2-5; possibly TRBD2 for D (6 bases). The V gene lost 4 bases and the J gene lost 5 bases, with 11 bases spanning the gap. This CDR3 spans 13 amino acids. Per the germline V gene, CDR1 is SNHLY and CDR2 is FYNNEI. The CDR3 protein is CASSVEGRETQYF. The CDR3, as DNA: TGTGCCAGCAGTGTAGAGGGGAGGGAGACCCAGTACTTC. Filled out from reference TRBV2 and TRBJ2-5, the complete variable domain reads EPEVTQTPSHQVTQMGQEVILRCVPISNHLYFYWYRQILGQKVEFLVSFYNNEISEKSEIFDDQFSVERPDGSNFTLKIRSTKLEDSAMYFCASSVEGRETQYFGPGTRLLVL.

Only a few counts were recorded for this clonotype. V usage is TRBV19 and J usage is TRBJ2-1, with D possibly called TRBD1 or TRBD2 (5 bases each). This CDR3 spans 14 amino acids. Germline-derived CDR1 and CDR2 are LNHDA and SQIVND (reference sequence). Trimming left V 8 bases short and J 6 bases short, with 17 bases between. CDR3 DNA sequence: TGTGCCAGTGCCGGGACGACGAGAGTCAATGAGCAGTTCTTC. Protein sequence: CASAGTTRVNEQFF.

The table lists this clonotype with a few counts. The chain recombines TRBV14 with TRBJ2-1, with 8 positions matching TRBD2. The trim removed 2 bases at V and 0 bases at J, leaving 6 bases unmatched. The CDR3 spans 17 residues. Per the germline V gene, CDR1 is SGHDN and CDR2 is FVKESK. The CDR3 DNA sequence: TGTGCCAGCAGCCAACAATCCGGACTAGCCTCCTACAATGAGCAGTTCTTC. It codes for CASSQQSGLASYNEQFF.

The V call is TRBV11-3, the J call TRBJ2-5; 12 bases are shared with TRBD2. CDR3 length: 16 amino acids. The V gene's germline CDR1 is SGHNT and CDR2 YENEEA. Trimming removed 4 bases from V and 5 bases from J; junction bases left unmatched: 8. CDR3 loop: CASSSLAGGPSETQYF. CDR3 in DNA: TGTGCCAGCAGCTCGCTAGCGGGAGGGCCTTCCGAGACCCAGTACTTC.

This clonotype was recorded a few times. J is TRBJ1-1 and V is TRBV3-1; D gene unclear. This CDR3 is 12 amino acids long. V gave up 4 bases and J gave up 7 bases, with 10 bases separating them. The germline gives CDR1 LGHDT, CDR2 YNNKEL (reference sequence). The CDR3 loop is CASSPTGHEAFF. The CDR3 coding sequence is TGTGCCAGCAGCCCGACGGGTCATGAAGCTTTCTTT.